These 9 T cell receptor beta chains were all obtained from the same sample, sequenced in a study of T cell changes during pregnancy in multiple sclerosis. TCRdb's table, derived via immunoSEQ multiplex PCR, lists solely in-frame clones and lacks some. Of 57,000 or so clones detected, approximately 88% appear once; the ten largest clones hold under 2%. Specimen: peripheral blood, collected in the first trimester of pregnancy. The receptors here all came from a female donor with multiple sclerosis, enrolled in a pregnancy study.

The table lists this clone with a few counts. The chain has TRBV29-1 and TRBJ1-1, with a tentative D call TRBD1 (5 bases). The V end lost 3 bases, the J end lost 1 base, and 9 bases lay between the germline ends. There are 13 residues in the CDR3. Germline CDR1 reads SQVTM; CDR2 reads ANQGSEA. CDR3 sequence reads: CSVEPQGNTEAFF. Written as DNA, the CDR3 is TGCAGCGTTGAGCCGCAGGGGAACACTGAAGCTTTCTTT.

CDR3 nucleotides: TGTGCCAGCAGCTTGCCGGGGAGGCCATGGGATACGCAGTATTTT. Residues: CASSLPGRPWDTQYF. V is TRBV5-4 and J is TRBJ2-3; the D gene is possibly TRBD2 (6 bases). The germline CDR1 and CDR2 sequences are SGHNT and YYREEE (reference sequence). Trimming removed 1 base from V and 6 bases from J, with 15 bases in between. CDR3 size: 15 residues. The complete variable domain, with remaining parts taken from reference TRBV5-4 and TRBJ2-3, reads ETGVTQSPTHLIKTRGQQVTLRCSSQSGHNTVSWYQQALGQGPQFIFQYYREEENGRGNFPPRFSGLQFPNYSSELNVNALELDDSALYLCASSLPGRPWDTQYFGPGTRLTVL.

This chain connects TRBV21-1 to TRBJ1-3; the table assigns TRBD1, which was not confirmed against the DNA. TRBV21-1 is shown as a pseudogene. CDR3 size: 17 residues. CDR3 in amino acids: CASSTPPAGYSGNTIYF. The DNA for the CDR3 is TGTGCCAGCAGCACCCCTCCCGCAGGGTACTCTGGAAACACCATATATTTT.

This clone was observed a handful of times. The CDR3 protein is CASRSGDRGMNTEAFF. DNA of the CDR3: TGCGCCAGCAGGAGCGGGGACAGGGGCATGAACACTGAAGCTTTCTTT. The chain couples TRBV5-1 to TRBJ1-1, with 10 bases aligning to TRBD1. CDR1 is SGHRS and CDR2 is YFSETQ in the germline V gene. The CDR3 extends over 16 amino acids. V lost 5 bases and J lost 0; bases outside the gene matches: 7.

The V gene is TRBV5-1, the J gene TRBJ2-7, with 12 bases identical to TRBD2. With V trimmed by 3 bases and J by 2 bases, 0 bases remained unmatched. Germline loops: CDR1 SGHRS, CDR2 YFSETQ. CDR3 length equals 14 residues. The CDR3 coding sequence is TGCGCCAGCAGCTGGACTAGCGGGACCTACGAGCAGTACTTC. This gives the protein CASSWTSGTYEQYF.

As to this clone: Different DNA sequences within this sample yield the same CDR3. J is TRBJ1-2 and V is TRBV4-2, with D uncertain. CDR1 is LGHNA, CDR2 YNFKEQ, per germline. With 3 bases removed from V and 2 bases from J, the gap between germline ends came to 13 bases. CDR3 length equals 15 residues. CDR3 sequence reads: CASSQGPAVNYGYTF. The CDR3 DNA reads as TGTGCCAGCAGCCAGGGTCCGGCGGTGAACTATGGCTACACCTTC.

The chain has TRBV13 and TRBJ2-7; 15 bases are shared with TRBD2. CDR3 length equals 17 residues. V dropped 3 bases and J dropped 0; count of bases not matched to a gene: 3. CDR1 and CDR2 (germline): PRHDT, FYEKMQ (reference sequence). CDR3 nucleotides: TGTGCCAGCAGCTTGGGACTAGCGGGAGGATCCTCCTACGAGCAGTACTTC. Protein: CASSLGLAGGSSYEQYF.

The J gene is TRBJ1-4, the V gene TRBV30, with D possibly TRBD1 on 6 matching bases. The length of the CDR3 is 15 residues. The germline V gene has CDR1 GTSNPN and CDR2 SVGIG (reference sequence). The ends were cut back, 0 bases at V and 7 bases at J, with 15 bases in the middle. Here the CDR3 reads CAWSVRSGAGEKLFF. The DNA for the CDR3 is TGTGCCTGGAGTGTACGTTCAGGGGCAGGTGAAAAACTGTTTTTT.

This clone showed up just once. This chain links TRBV9 with TRBJ1-5; D remains unclear. The V and J ends lost 4 bases and 9 bases respectively, with 17 bases between them. CDR1 and CDR2 (germline): SGDLS, YYNGEE. CDR3 size: 14 residues. The CDR3 sequence: CASSPHTGEGPQHF. The CDR3 DNA follows: TGTGCCAGCAGCCCCCACACTGGAGAAGGGCCCCAGCATTTT. The whole variable domain, remainder taken from reference TRBV9 and TRBJ1-5, is DSGVTQTPKHLITATGQRVTLRCSPRSGDLSVYWYQQSLDQGLQFLIQYYNGEERAKGNILERFSAQQFPDLHSELNLSSLELGDSALYFCASSPHTGEGPQHFGDGTRLSIL.